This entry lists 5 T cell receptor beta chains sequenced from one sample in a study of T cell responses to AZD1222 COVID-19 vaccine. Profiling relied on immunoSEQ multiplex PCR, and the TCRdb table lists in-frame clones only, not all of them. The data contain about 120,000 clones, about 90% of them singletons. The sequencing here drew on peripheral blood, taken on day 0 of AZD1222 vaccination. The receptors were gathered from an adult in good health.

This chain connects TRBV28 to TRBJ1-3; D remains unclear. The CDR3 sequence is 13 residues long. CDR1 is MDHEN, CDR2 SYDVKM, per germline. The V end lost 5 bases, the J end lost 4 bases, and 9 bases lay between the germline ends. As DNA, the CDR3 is TGTGCCAGCAGTCTCACTAGGGGAAACACCATATATTTT. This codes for CASSLTRGNTIYF.

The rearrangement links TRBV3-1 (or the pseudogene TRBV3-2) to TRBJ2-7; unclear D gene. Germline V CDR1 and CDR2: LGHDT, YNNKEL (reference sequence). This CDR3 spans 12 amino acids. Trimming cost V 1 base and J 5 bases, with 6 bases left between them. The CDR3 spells CASSQVPNEQYF. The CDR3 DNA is TGTGCCAGCAGCCAAGTCCCCAACGAGCAGTACTTC.

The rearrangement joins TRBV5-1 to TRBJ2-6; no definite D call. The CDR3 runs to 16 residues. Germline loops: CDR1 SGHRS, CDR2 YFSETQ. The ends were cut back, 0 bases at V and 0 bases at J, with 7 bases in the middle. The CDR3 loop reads CASSLDGSSGANVLTF. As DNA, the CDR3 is TGCGCCAGCAGCTTGGACGGCAGCTCTGGGGCCAACGTCCTGACTTTC.

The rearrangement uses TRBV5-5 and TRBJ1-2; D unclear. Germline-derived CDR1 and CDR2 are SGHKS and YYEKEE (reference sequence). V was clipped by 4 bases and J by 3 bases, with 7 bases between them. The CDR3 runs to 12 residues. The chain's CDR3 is CASSLADYGYTF. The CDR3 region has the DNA TGTGCCAGCAGCCTGGCAGACTATGGCTACACCTTC.

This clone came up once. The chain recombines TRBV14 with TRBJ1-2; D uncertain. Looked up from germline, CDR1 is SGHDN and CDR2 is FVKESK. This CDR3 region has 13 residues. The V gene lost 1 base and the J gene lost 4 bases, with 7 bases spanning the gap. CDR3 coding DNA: TGTGCCAGCAGCCAAGGCCAGTTCTATGGCTACACCTTC. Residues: CASSQGQFYGYTF.